This T cell receptor beta chain appears in the sequencing data of a study of OX40 agonist ivuxolimab in advanced cancers. Whole-study context: Males comprised around 80% of the group, whose mean age was about 62 years (range about 20 to 85).

Comments on this clone: Its antigen is undetermined.

Assay used: immunoSEQ multiplex PCR; TCRdb lists only in-frame clones, some missing. The table shows about 38,000 clones, with 82% occurring only once. CDR1 and CDR2 (germline): SGHDT, YYEEEE. The CDR3 has 18 residues. Trimming removed 1 base from V and 1 base from J, with 20 bases in between. Regarding the study as a whole: Blood T cells, both CD4+ and CD8+, expanded clonally by week 6 at 0.1 to 3.0 mg/kg.

The gene calls are TRBV5-6 and TRBJ2-5; perhaps TRBD2 as D (6 bases). Sequenced material: CD4+ or CD8+ T cells sorted from blood, taken in a trial of the OX40 agonist ivuxolimab. The receptor was isolated from an adult with an advanced solid tumor such as melanoma, head and neck, liver or kidney cancer. DNA of the CDR3: TGTGCCAGCAGCTTGAGGGGTTTCCTTAGCGGCTTCCAAGAGACCCAGTACTTC. Translated: CASSLRGFLSGFQETQYF.